This TCR beta chain came from a study of Tregs in tolerant kidney transplant recipients. The CDR3 is 15 amino acids. Germline CDR1 reads SEHNR; CDR2 reads FQNEAQ (reference sequence). The V gene end was trimmed by 5 bases and the J gene end by 2 bases; junction bases not matched to a gene: 4. Profiled with immunoSEQ multiplex PCR; TCRdb holds only in-frame clones, not every one. This table holds approximately 99,000 clones, roughly 89% found once. V and J are TRBV7-9 and TRBJ2-7; 12 bases align to TRBD2. This specimen consisted of CD4+ T cells from blood, obtained before the transplant. The clonotype originates from a human donor who received a combined kidney and bone marrow transplant. The CDR3 DNA follows: TGTGCCAGCAGCCGCACTAGCGGGAGGACCTACGAGCAGTACTTC. Protein product: CASSRTSGRTYEQYF.